A single sample gave rise to the 10 T cell receptor delta chains below, sequenced in a study of γδ T cells in repeated Plasmodium falciparum infection. TCRdb fed the multiplex PCR reads into CATT to redo clone calling. The sample has 70,000 to 95,000 delta-chain clones; around 1.4% are singletons. Gammadelta T cells were flow-sorted from PBMC into Vgamma9/Vdelta2+ and Vdelta2-negative populations for bulk analysis. Sequencing was carried out using gamma-delta T cells from blood. Every receptor here comes from a pool of human donors (malaria-infected and uninfected, not separated).

Only a few counts were recorded for this clone. With only one base between it and a far larger clone, this is likely a read error. In the same sample, other DNA sequences code for this CDR3. This chain uses TRDV2 with TRDJ1; D unresolved. The germline V gene encodes CDR1 GEAIGNYY and CDR2 EKD. The CDR3 is 15 amino acids. The CDR3 coding sequence is TGTGCTTGTGTTCGCACAGAGTCGTACGGGCTTAAACTGATCTTT. Protein sequence: CACVRTESYGLKLIF.

Of note for this clone: A far larger clone lies a single base away; this is likely a read error. Other DNA sequences of this sample code for an identical CDR3. The gene calls are TRDV2 and TRDJ1; TRDD3 aligns across 12 bases. Matching the DNA to germline supplied the J gene, which TCRdb does not give. With V trimmed by 1 base and J by 4 bases, 15 bases remained unmatched. The CDR3 has 19 residues. Germline values: CDR1 GEAIGNYY, CDR2 EKD. CDR3 in amino acids: CACDTLRVLGDTSGDKLIF. In DNA, the CDR3 is TGTGCCTGTGACACACTCCGAGTACTGGGGGATACTTCCGGCGATAAACTCATCTTT.

In this sample, this clone turned up many times. This likely came from a read error, as a far larger clone is one base away. Other DNA sequences within the sample encode an identical CDR3. The rearrangement joins TRDV1 to TRDJ1; D gene uncertain. This CDR3 spans 19 amino acids. Germline V CDR1 and CDR2: TSWWSYY, QGS. This chain's CDR3 is CALGEGSAARPRDTDKLIF. In DNA, the CDR3 is TGTGCTCTTGGGGAAGGCAGTGCCGCCCGGCCTAGGGACACCGATAAGCTCATCTTT.

About this clone: The protein TCRdb gives is from a much larger clone and does not agree with this DNA's translation at residue 6, likely a read error; the protein shown here comes from the DNA. The chain has TRDV1 and TRDJ1; 10 bases match TRDD3. The CDR3 runs 16 residues. Germline CDR1 TSWWSYY, CDR2 QGS. The ends lost 5 bases at V and 8 bases at J; junction bases unmatched: 14. In DNA, the CDR3 is TGTGCTCTTGGGATCCAAACTGGGGGATTATCCGCCAAACTCATCTTT. It specifies CALGIQTGGLSAKLIF.

This clone was seen more than once but under ten times. For this DNA, TCRdb reports the protein of a much larger clone, which diverges at residue 12, most likely from a read error; the protein presented here is translated directly from the DNA. The V gene was identified as TRDV2, while no J gene was called; the table's D call, TRDD3, was not checked against the DNA. The germline V gene encodes CDR1 GEAIGNYY and CDR2 EKD. The CDR3 sequence is 14 residues long. DNA of the CDR3: TGTGCCTGTGACACGTTGGGGGATACCCGGGGAGTCATCTTT. Its translation: CACDTLGDTRGVIF.

This clone was seen a few times. With a much larger clone just one base away, this may be a read error. Other DNA sequences in the same sample also yield this CDR3. This chain connects TRDV1 to TRDJ1, with TRDD3 identical over 12 bases. The J segment lost 0 bases and the V segment lost 4 bases, leaving 21 bases of the junction unmatched. Germline V CDR1 and CDR2: TSWWSYY, QGS. The CDR3 length is 22 residues. CDR3 sequence reads: CALGVGLHSPYWGIHDTDKLIF. The CDR3, as DNA: TGTGCTCTTGGGGTCGGCCTTCACTCGCCTTACTGGGGGATACACGACACCGATAAACTCATCTTT.

This clone appeared a few times. The protein in TCRdb stems from a much larger clone and differs at residue 14 from this DNA's translation, likely a read error; here the protein is translated from the DNA. As DNA, the CDR3 is TGTGCTCTTGGGGCTTCCGATGCTGAGACAACCGATAAACCCATCTTT. Translation gives CALGASDAETTDKPIF. V gene assignment gives TRDV1, but the J gene was left uncalled; the table gives TRDD3 as D, unverified against the DNA. This CDR3 has 16 residues. In germline, CDR1 is TSWWSYY, CDR2 QGS.

This clone has only a few counts. A far larger clone is one nucleotide away, so this likely arose from a read error. Distinct nucleotide sequences in the sample also encode this CDR3. The chain is built from TRDV3 and TRDJ1; 10 bases are shared with TRDD3. CDR3 size: 18 residues. The germline V gene encodes CDR1 TVYSNPD and CDR2 GDNSRS (reference sequence). J gave up 0 bases and V 4 bases, and 17 bases lay outside the gene matches. In DNA form, the CDR3 reads TGTGCCTCGAAAGGTAACTGGGGGATCGGATACAACACCGATAAACTCATCTTT. Its protein is CASKGNWGIGYNTDKLIF.

This clone was seen a handful of times. The protein TCRdb lists belongs to a much larger clone and differs from this DNA's translation at residue 12, which points to a read error; the protein shown is made from the DNA. The J gene is TRDJ1, the V gene TRDV2, with 8 bases identical to TRDD3. Matching the DNA to germline supplied the J gene, which TCRdb does not give. The CDR3 extends over 20 amino acids. The V segment lost 0 bases and the J segment 0 bases; nucleotides outside the gene matches: 17. Germline loops: CDR1 GEAIGNYY, CDR2 EKD. The CDR3 sequence is CACDTIRVMGDVIYTDKLIF. The CDR3 nucleotides are TGTGCCTGTGACACCATACGGGTTATGGGGGATGTAATTTACACCGATAAACTCATCTTT.

This clone showed up just a few times. The TCRdb protein comes from a much larger clone and disagrees with this DNA's translation at residue 20, likely due to a read error; the protein given here is derived from the DNA. The genes are TRDV1 and TRDJ1; D possibly corresponds to TRDD3 (6 bases). Germline V gene sequence: CDR1 TSWWSYY, CDR2 QGS. This CDR3 comprises 22 residues. CDR3 protein: CALGELSPAYAWRIPYTDKFIF. CDR3 in DNA: TGTGCTCTTGGGGAACTTTCGCCTGCCTACGCCTGGAGGATACCGTACACCGATAAATTCATCTTT.